The present entry profiles one TCR beta chain with its context. The same CDR3 is also encoded by other DNA sequences in this sample. Under the authors' procedure: Reference gene primers were amplified, and this amplification served to estimate nucleated cell counts. Produced via immunoSEQ multiplex PCR; TCRdb's table is partial and in-frame only. Clone size and the V and J calls come from that table; the DNA yielded D and trimming. Of about 240,000 clones listed, more than 75% were seen once; the top ten hold approximately 13%. This sample is drawn from a study of blood T cell repertoires in COVID-19. Study details: The origin of the acute and convalescent COVID-19 samples was the United States, Italy and Spain.

Trimming took 1 base from V and 4 from J; bases not matched to a gene: 2. Germline V gives CDR1 SEHNR, CDR2 FQNEAQ (reference sequence). The CDR3 consists of 14 residues. The rearrangement uses TRBV7-9 and TRBJ1-1; 8 bases line up with TRBD1. Sequenced material: peripheral blood. This clonotype was sampled from a woman aged 55-69 years with active or convalescent COVID-19. The CDR3 region is CASSLGQGSTEAFF. The CDR3 region has the DNA TGTGCCAGCAGCTTAGGACAGGGGAGCACTGAAGCTTTCTTT.